What follows are 21 T cell receptor beta chains derived from one specimen sequenced in a study of T cells after yellow fever vaccination. TCRdb reprocessed the 5' RACE reads via MiXCR and lists one record per CDR3 protein. This sample carries 500,000 to 550,000 distinct CDR3 sequences, about a fifth of them seen once, and the ten largest clones take less than 20%. The material sequenced was PBMCs, taken 21 days after the first yellow fever vaccination. All receptors come from a man younger than 35 who received the YFV17D yellow fever vaccine.

This clonotype has more than one count but fewer than ten. The chain uses TRBV4-2 and TRBJ2-5, with D tentatively TRBD1 or TRBD2 (5 bases each). Trimming took 4 bases from V and 5 from J, leaving 11 bases between them. CDR1 and CDR2 (germline): LGHNA, YNFKEQ. The CDR3 covers 13 residues. The CDR3 is CASSPGPSETQYF. CDR3 nucleotide sequence: TGTGCCAGCAGCCCGGGACCCTCGGAGACCCAGTACTTC.

CDR3 bases: TGTGCCAGCAGCCAACCCGAGCAAGAGACCCAGTACTTC. Protein sequence: CASSQPEQETQYF. The chain couples TRBV3-1 to TRBJ2-5, with no clear D. Germline V gives CDR1 LGHDT, CDR2 YNNKEL (reference sequence). Trimming left V 2 bases short and J 2 bases short, with 6 bases between. CDR3 length equals 13 residues.

The rearrangement links TRBV7-2 to TRBJ2-1; D gene unclear. Trimming took 5 bases from V and 6 from J, leaving 11 bases between them. Germline CDR1 and CDR2: SGHTA and FQGNSA. The CDR3 loop spans 13 amino acids. CDR3 bases: TGTGCCAGCAGCCGGGTGGGGTTCAATGAGCAGTTCTTC. It codes for CASSRVGFNEQFF.

This clonotype appeared a single time. The chain uses TRBV20-1 and TRBJ1-5; no firm D call. V dropped 5 bases and J dropped 0 bases, with 5 bases sitting between them. Germline lookup yields CDR1 DFQATT and CDR2 SNEGSKA (reference sequence). This CDR3 contains 12 residues. The CDR3 sequence: CSAGPSNQPQHF. Here the CDR3 DNA reads TGCAGTGCTGGGCCTAGCAATCAGCCCCAGCATTTT.

This clonotype was picked up a small number of times. The chain uses TRBV6-2 or TRBV6-3 and TRBJ2-1; 8 bases agree with TRBD2. The CDR3 has 15 amino acids. Trimming removed 8 bases from V and 3 bases from J; junction bases left unmatched: 9. Germline assignment: CDR1 MNHEY and CDR2 SVGEGT. The CDR3 loop reads CASLYRGGHYNEQFF. The CDR3 DNA sequence: TGTGCCAGCCTTTACCGGGGGGGCCACTACAATGAGCAGTTCTTC.

This chain uses TRBV12-3 or TRBV12-4 with TRBJ2-1; 9 bases are a match to TRBD1. The CDR3 loop spans 14 amino acids. V shed 6 bases and J 8 bases; nucleotides not matched to a gene: 8. The CDR3: CASSRDREYHEQFF. Here the CDR3 DNA reads TGTGCCAGCAGCCGGGACAGGGAATATCATGAGCAGTTCTTC.

The rearrangement links TRBV20-1 to TRBJ2-1, with no clear D. In germline, CDR1 is DFQATT, CDR2 SNEGSKA (reference sequence). The CDR3 extends over 11 amino acids. V shed 3 bases and J shed 5 bases, with 5 bases lying between them. CDR3 sequence: CSARRHNEQFF. Written as DNA, the CDR3 is TGCAGTGCTAGGAGACACAATGAGCAGTTCTTC.

This clonotype was observed a few times. The rearrangement joins TRBV20-1 to TRBJ2-3, with TRBD2 matching over 8 bases. CDR3 size: 14 residues. Germline V lookup: CDR1 DFQATT, CDR2 SNEGSKA (reference sequence). The J segment lost 2 bases and the V segment lost 0 bases, leaving 1 base of the junction unmatched. CDR3 DNA sequence: TGCAGTGCTAGAGATAGCGGGGTCACAGATACGCAGTATTTT. This codes for CSARDSGVTDTQYF.

This clonotype was seen a few times. One junction end disagrees with the germline gene, perhaps due to a read error. This rearrangement joins TRBV4-1 to TRBJ1-5; the D gene is possibly TRBD1 (6 bases). The CDR3 is 15 residues long. Germline V gene sequence: CDR1 MGHRA, CDR2 YSYEKL. CDR3 sequence (DNA): TGCGCCAGCAGCGAAGAGGGGGACACCTATCAGCCCCAGCATTTT. Translation gives CASSEEGDTYQPQHF.

This clonotype was counted between two and nine times. This chain uses TRBV6-1 with TRBJ1-2; 7 bases align to TRBD1. CDR1 is MNHNS and CDR2 is SASEGT in the germline V gene. The CDR3 runs to 14 residues. Unmatched junction bases numbered 8, after V lost 5 bases and J lost 5 bases. The CDR3 sequence: CASSPRTGLYGYTF. For the CDR3, the DNA is TGTGCCAGCAGTCCGAGGACAGGCTTATATGGCTACACCTTC.

This clonotype was seen more than once but under ten times. The J gene is TRBJ1-3, the V gene TRBV18; no reliable D call. CDR3 length equals 16 residues. Germline V gives CDR1 KGHSH, CDR2 LQKENI. Trimming took 0 bases from V and 3 from J, leaving 12 bases between them. The DNA for the CDR3 is TGTGCCAGCTCACCACCGATGGTTTCGGGTGGAAACACCATATATTTT. It yields the protein CASSPPMVSGGNTIYF.

The chain couples TRBV6-1 to TRBJ2-2, with a possible D match to TRBD1 (6 bases). V was cut by 6 bases and J by 0 bases, with 11 bases left in between. This CDR3 has 15 amino acids. CDR1 and CDR2 (germline): MNHNS, SASEGT. The chain's CDR3 is CASSSDSPNTGELFF. Here the CDR3 DNA reads TGTGCCAGCAGCTCGGACAGCCCGAACACCGGGGAGCTGTTTTTT.

V gene TRBV10-3 combines with J gene TRBJ2-3; D gene uncertain. V was shortened by 10 bases and J by 4 bases, with 18 bases between the two germline ends. There are 14 residues in the CDR3. Germline CDR1 reads ENHRY; CDR2 reads SYGVKD. The CDR3 coding sequence is TGTGCCACCTCGGGTCGAAACCCCCCAGATACGCAGTATTTT. Residues: CATSGRNPPDTQYF.

This clonotype was recorded once. For the CDR3, the DNA is TGTGCCTCGTCCGGACTAGCGGGGGCAAAGAGCTCCTACAATGAGCAGTTCTTC. Its translation is CASSGLAGAKSSYNEQFF. The chain employs TRBV30 and TRBJ2-1; 13 bases line up with TRBD2. V dropped 7 bases and J dropped 0; count of bases not matched to a gene: 12. The CDR3 has 18 residues. CDR1 is GTSNPN and CDR2 is SVGIG in the germline V gene (reference sequence).

The gene calls are TRBV6-2 or TRBV6-3 and TRBJ1-4; no firm D call. CDR1 is MNHEY, CDR2 SVGEGT, per germline. This CDR3 comprises 15 residues. V lost 2 bases and J 8 bases, leaving 15 bases between the germline ends. In DNA form, the CDR3 reads TGTGCCAGCAGTTACGAGGCGAGTAGGCACGAAAAACTGTTTTTT. Translated: CASSYEASRHEKLFF.

The chain combines TRBV12-3 or TRBV12-4 with TRBJ2-5, with D perhaps assigned TRBD1 or TRBD2 (6 bases each). V was shortened by 5 bases and J by 2 bases, with 12 bases between the two germline ends. This CDR3 is built from 14 residues. As DNA, the CDR3 is TGTGCCAGCAGTCTTCAGGGGACTCAAGAGACCCAGTACTTC. It codes for CASSLQGTQETQYF.

This clonotype was seen repeatedly, ten times or more. V usage is TRBV12-3 or TRBV12-4 and J usage is TRBJ1-1, with D possibly matching TRBD1 (6 bases). Trimming cost V 2 bases and J 4 bases, with 11 bases left between them. This CDR3 has 14 residues. The DNA of the CDR3 is TGTGCCAGCAGTTTAATGGGGGGCGGCACTGAAGCTTTCTTT. It codes for CASSLMGGGTEAFF.

This clonotype was recorded a few times. The CDR3 sequence: CSVAGLAGALGSYEQYF. In DNA form, the CDR3 reads TGCAGCGTTGCGGGACTAGCGGGGGCCCTAGGCTCCTACGAGCAGTACTTC. This chain connects TRBV29-1 to TRBJ2-7; 14 positions match TRBD2. The CDR3 covers 17 residues. Germline trimming cut 4 bases from V and 0 bases from J; bases unmatched to any gene: 8. Germline V gene sequence: CDR1 SQVTM, CDR2 ANQGSEA.

The V gene is TRBV7-8, the J gene TRBJ1-1; D ambiguous. V was pared by 1 base and J by 1 base, with 10 bases between. This CDR3 contains 15 residues. Germline assignment: CDR1 SGHVS and CDR2 FQNEAQ. The CDR3 protein is CASSLDLAANTEAFF. For the CDR3, the DNA is TGTGCCAGCAGCTTAGATTTGGCGGCGAACACTGAAGCTTTCTTT.

The chain couples TRBV20-1 to TRBJ2-4; no reliable D call. The germline V gene encodes CDR1 DFQATT and CDR2 SNEGSKA (reference sequence). Trimming removed 5 bases at V and 1 base at J, with 9 bases between. CDR3 length equals 13 residues. CDR3 loop: CSALQWAKNIQYF. The CDR3 DNA follows: TGCAGTGCTCTACAGTGGGCCAAAAACATTCAGTACTTC.

This sequence joins TRBV11-2 and TRBJ2-3; D is undetermined. This CDR3 region has 15 residues. Looked up from germline, CDR1 is SGHAT and CDR2 is FQNNGV. V lost 1 base and J lost 2, with 10 bases in between. The DNA for the CDR3 is TGTGCCAGCAGCTTAGCCCCTACTAACACAGATACGCAGTATTTT. It is translated as CASSLAPTNTDTQYF.